The sequence of this T cell receptor beta chain was determined in a study of blood T cell repertoires in COVID-19. Study-wide context: T cells, B-cell-depleted T cells, or PBMCs supplied cDNA or gDNA.

In the study's own analysis: The assay estimated nucleated cells by amplifying reference gene primers. Measured with immunoSEQ multiplex PCR; TCRdb has only the in-frame clones, and not every one. V, J and clone size were drawn from that table, and D and trimming were deduced from the DNA. Of almost 200,000 clones listed, just under 85% are singletons. V lost 4 bases, J lost 4 bases, and 11 bases lay in between. CDR1 and CDR2 from the germline V gene are SGHRS and YFSETQ. This CDR3 spans 13 amino acids. The V call is TRBV5-1, the J call TRBJ2-5; a weak D match, TRBD2 (5 bases). Specimen: peripheral blood. The TCR comes from a man aged 60 to 69 with COVID-19, enrolled during active disease. CDR3 bases: TGCGCCAGCAGCCGGGATGTTTCAGAGACCCAGTACTTC. It translates to CASSRDVSETQYF.